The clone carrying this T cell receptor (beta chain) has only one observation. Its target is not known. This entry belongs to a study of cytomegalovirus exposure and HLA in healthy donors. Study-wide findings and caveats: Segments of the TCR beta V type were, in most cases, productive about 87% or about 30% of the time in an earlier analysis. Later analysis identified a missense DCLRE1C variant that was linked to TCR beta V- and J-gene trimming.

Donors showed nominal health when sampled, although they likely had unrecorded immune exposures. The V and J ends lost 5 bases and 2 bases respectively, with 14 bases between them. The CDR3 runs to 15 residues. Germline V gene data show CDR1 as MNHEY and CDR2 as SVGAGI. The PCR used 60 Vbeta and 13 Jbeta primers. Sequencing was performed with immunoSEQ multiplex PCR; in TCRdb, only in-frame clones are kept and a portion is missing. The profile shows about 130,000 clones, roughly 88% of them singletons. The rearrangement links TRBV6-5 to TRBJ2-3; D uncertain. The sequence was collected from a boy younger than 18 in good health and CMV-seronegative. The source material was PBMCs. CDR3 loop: CASSSSRNPTDTQYF. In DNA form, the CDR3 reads TGTGCCAGCAGTAGCTCCAGGAATCCCACAGATACGCAGTATTTT.